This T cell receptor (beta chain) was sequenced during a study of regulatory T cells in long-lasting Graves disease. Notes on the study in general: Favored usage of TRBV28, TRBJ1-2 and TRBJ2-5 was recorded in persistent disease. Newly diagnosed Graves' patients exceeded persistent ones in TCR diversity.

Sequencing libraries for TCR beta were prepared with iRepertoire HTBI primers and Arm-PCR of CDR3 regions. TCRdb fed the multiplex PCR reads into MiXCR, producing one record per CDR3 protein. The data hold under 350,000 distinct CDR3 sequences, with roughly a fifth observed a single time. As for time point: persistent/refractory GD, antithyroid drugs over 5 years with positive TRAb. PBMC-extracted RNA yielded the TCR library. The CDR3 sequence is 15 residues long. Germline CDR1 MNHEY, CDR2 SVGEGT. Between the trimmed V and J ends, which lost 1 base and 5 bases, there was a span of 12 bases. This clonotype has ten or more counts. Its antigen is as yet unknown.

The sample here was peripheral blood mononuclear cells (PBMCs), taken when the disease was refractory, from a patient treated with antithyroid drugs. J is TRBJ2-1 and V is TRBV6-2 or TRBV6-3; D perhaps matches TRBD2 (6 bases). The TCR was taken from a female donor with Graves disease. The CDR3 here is CASSYLAEVHNEQFF. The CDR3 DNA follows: TGTGCCAGCAGTTACTTAGCGGAAGTACACAATGAGCAGTTCTTC.